The following is a T cell receptor beta chain sequence with its context. The CDR3 is 12 amino acids. Germline V CDR1 and CDR2: SGHRS, YFSETQ. V was shortened by 0 bases and J by 12 bases, with 10 bases between the two germline ends. Study processing details: Amplified reference gene primers provided the basis for estimating nucleated cell counts. Some clones are missing from TCRdb's copy, which holds only in-frame ones; the method was immunoSEQ multiplex PCR. That table supplies the V and J calls and clone size; D and trimming were determined from the DNA. The repertoire holds 85,000 to 100,000 clones, roughly nine tenths seen once, with around 1.7% in the top ten. This sample is drawn from a study of blood T cell repertoires in COVID-19. As for the study in general: Donors in the United States, Italy and Spain gave samples during acute or convalescent COVID-19. T cells, B-cell-depleted T cells, or PBMCs supplied cDNA or gDNA.

Input material: peripheral blood. The sequence came from a man aged 60 to 75 with acute or convalescent COVID-19. The V gene is TRBV5-1, the J gene TRBJ2-1; D is undetermined. CDR3 nucleotides: TGCGCCAGCAGCTTGGATCGGTCTGGGCAGTTCTTC. It yields the protein CASSLDRSGQFF.